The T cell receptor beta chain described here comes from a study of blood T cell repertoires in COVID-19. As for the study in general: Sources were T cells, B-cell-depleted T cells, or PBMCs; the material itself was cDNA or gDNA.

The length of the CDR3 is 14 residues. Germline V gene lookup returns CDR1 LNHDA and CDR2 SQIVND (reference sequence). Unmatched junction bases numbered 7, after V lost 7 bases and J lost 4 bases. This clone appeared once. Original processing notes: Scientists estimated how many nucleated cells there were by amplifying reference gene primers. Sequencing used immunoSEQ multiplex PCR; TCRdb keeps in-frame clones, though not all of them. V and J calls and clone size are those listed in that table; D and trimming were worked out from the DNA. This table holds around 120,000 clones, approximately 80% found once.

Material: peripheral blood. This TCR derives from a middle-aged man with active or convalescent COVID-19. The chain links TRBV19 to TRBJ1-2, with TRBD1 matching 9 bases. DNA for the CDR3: TGTGCCAGTACCGCCGGGACAGGGACCTATGGCTACACCTTC. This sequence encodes CASTAGTGTYGYTF.